This TCR beta chain is from a study of blood T cell repertoires in COVID-19. Study summary: Samples came from the United States, Italy and Spain, spanning acute and convalescent COVID-19.

Generated by immunoSEQ multiplex PCR, the TCRdb table keeps only in-frame clones and is missing some. The data hold roughly 60,000 clones, with about 85% observed a single time. This CDR3 has 15 residues. Germline CDR1 and CDR2: SGHVS and FQNEAQ. V was pared by 5 bases and J by 5 bases, with 9 bases of the junction left unmatched. The rearrangement links TRBV7-8 to TRBJ2-7, with TRBD2 matching over 10 bases. The TCR originated in a human donor with acute or convalescent COVID-19. The donor label of this sample is uncertain. What was sequenced was peripheral blood. The DNA for the CDR3 is TGTGCCAGCAGCCTATGGGCTAGCGGGAGCCACGAGCAGTACTTC. Translated, it gives CASSLWASGSHEQYF.